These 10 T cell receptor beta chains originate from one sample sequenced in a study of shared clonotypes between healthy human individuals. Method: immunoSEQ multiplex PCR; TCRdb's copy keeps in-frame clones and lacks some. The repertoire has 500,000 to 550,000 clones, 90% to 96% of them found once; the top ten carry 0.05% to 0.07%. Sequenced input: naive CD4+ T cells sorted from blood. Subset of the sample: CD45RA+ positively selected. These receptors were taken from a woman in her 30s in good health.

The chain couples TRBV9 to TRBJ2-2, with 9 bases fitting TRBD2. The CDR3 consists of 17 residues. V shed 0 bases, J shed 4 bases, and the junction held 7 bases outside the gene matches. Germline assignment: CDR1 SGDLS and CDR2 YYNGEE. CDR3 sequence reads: CASSVGRAGGSTGELFF. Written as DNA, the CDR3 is TGTGCCAGCAGCGTAGGGCGAGCGGGAGGCAGCACCGGGGAGCTGTTTTTT.

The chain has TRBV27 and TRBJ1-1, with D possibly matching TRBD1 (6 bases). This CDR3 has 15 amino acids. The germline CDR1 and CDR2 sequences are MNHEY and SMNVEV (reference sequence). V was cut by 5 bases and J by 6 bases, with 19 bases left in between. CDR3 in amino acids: CASSIVGARVSEAFF. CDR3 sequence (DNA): TGTGCCAGCAGTATAGTGGGGGCGCGGGTCTCTGAAGCTTTCTTT.

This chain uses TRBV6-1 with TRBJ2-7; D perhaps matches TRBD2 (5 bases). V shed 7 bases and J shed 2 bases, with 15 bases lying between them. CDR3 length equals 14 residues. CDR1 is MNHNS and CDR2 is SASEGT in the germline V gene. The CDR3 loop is CASKSPTGTYEQYF. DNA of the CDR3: TGTGCCAGCAAGTCCCCAACGGGAACCTACGAGCAGTACTTC.

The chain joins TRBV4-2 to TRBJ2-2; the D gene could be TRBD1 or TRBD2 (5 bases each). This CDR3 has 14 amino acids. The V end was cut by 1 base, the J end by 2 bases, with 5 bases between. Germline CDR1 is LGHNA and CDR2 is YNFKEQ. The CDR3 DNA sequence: TGTGCCAGCAGCCAAGGGGACAACACCGGGGAGCTGTTTTTT. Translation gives CASSQGDNTGELFF.

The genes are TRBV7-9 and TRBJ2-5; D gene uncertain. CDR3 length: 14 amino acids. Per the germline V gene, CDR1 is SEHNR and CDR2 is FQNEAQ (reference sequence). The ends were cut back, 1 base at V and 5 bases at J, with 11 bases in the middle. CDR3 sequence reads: CASSLGEGRETQYF. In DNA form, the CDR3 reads TGTGCCAGCAGCTTAGGGGAAGGGCGGGAGACCCAGTACTTC.

In DNA, the CDR3 is TGTGCCAGCAGTCGTCCGAACTATGGCTACACCTTC. Its translation is CASSRPNYGYTF. V usage is TRBV6-5 and J usage is TRBJ1-2; D not resolved. The CDR3 runs 12 residues. Germline V gene data show CDR1 as MNHEY and CDR2 as SVGAGI. V was clipped by 5 bases and J by 2 bases, with 6 bases between them.

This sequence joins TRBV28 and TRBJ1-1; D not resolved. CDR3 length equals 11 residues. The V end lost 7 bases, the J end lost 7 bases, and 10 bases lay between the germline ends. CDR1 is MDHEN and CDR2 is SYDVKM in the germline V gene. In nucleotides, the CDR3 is TGTGCCAGCAAACAGACCATTGAAGCTTTCTTT. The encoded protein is CASKQTIEAFF. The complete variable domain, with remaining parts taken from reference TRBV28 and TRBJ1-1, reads DVKVTQSSRYLVKRTGEKVFLECVQDMDHENMFWYRQDPGLGLRLIYFSYDVKMKEKGDIPEGYSVSREKKERFSLILESASTNQTSMYLCASKQTIEAFFGQGTRLTVV.

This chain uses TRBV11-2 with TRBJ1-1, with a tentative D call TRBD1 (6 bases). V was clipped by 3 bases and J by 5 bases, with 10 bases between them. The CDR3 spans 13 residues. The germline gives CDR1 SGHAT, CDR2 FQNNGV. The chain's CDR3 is CASSFTGQTEAFF. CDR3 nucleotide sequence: TGTGCCAGCAGCTTCACAGGGCAGACTGAAGCTTTCTTT.

In DNA, the CDR3 is TGTGCCAGCAGCCACTTCGGGGGAGAAGTTCAGTTCTTC. Its protein is CASSHFGGEVQFF. The chain recombines TRBV6-6 with TRBJ2-1, with a possible D match to TRBD2 (6 bases). Germline CDR1 MNHNY, CDR2 SVGAGI (reference sequence). This CDR3 spans 13 amino acids. Deletions cut 6 bases from V and 13 bases from J, with 19 bases between.

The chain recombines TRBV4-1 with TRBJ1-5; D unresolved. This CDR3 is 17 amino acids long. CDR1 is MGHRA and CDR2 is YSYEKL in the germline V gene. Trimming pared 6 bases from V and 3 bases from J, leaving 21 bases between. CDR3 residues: CASSKFHDEGFNQPQHF. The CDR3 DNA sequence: TGCGCCAGCAGTAAATTCCACGACGAGGGCTTCAATCAGCCCCAGCATTTT.